This record looks at one TCR beta chain sequence and its context. Trimming took off 0 bases at V and 2 bases at J, with 9 bases between the two ends. The germline gives CDR1 SGDLS, CDR2 YYNGEE. CDR3 length: 14 residues. The data were obtained in a study of shared clonotypes between healthy human individuals. The assay was immunoSEQ multiplex PCR, and TCRdb's table has in-frame clones only and misses some. The sample includes roughly 2.2 million clones, 93% of them seen just once. The clonotype was recovered from a man between 18 and 35 years old in good health. Some clones in this sample may be carry-over from other donors' samples. What was sequenced was naive CD4+ T cells from PBMCs. As to subset: CD45RA+ positively selected. J is TRBJ2-7 and V is TRBV9; D is unclear. The CDR3 DNA is TGTGCCAGCAGCGTAGGCGGAACGGCCTACGAGCAGTACTTC. Translation gives CASSVGGTAYEQYF.